This record concerns one T cell receptor (beta chain) sequence. As yet, its antigen is unknown. The junction had 6 bases not matched to a gene; V was cut back by 6 bases and J by 3 bases. This CDR3 comprises 14 residues. Germline loops: CDR1 MGHRA, CDR2 YSYEKL. This entry belongs to a study of shared clonotypes between healthy human individuals. Findings of the study overall: The researchers took only blood, and tissue repertoires probably look different. Clonotype sharing among donors was thought likely to change with sequencing depth. There were few donors, and this limited the genetic and exposure-history diversity represented.

In the original analysis: Because ImmunoSEQ provided only junction sequences with no quality scores, the filtering differed. Profiling relied on immunoSEQ multiplex PCR, and the TCRdb table lists in-frame clones only, not all of them. The DNA gave D and trimming, while V, J and clone size come from that table. Among 450,000 to 500,000 clones, 70% to 80% were seen once, and the ten largest hold around 12%. This receptor was identified in a woman aged 40-49 years in good health. Some clones in this sample may be carry-over from other donors' samples. This chain joins TRBV4-1 and TRBJ2-3, with 7 bases fitting TRBD1. Sequenced sample: PBMCs. CDR3 bases: TGCGCCAGCAGACGAGGACAGGCTACAGATACGCAGTATTTT. It codes for CASRRGQATDTQYF.